The 3 T cell receptor beta chains below come from one sample, sequenced in a study of CD4+ T cells in melanoma. The assay was immunoSEQ multiplex PCR, and TCRdb's table has in-frame clones only and misses some. The repertoire holds roughly 52,000 clones, with 55% to 75% as singletons. Input material: tumor tissue. Source of these receptors: a human donor with melanoma.

V gene TRBV6-5 combines with J gene TRBJ1-2; D call uncertain. Germline V gene data show CDR1 as MNHEY and CDR2 as SVGAGI. This CDR3 region has 13 residues. The ends were cut back, 0 bases at V and 7 bases at J, with 9 bases in the middle. CDR3 amino acids: CASSYSDRGGYTF. The CDR3 bases are TGTGCCAGCAGTTACTCTGACCGCGGTGGCTACACCTTC.

The chain carries TRBV7-9 and TRBJ2-7; D tentatively fits TRBD1 or TRBD2 (5 bases each). V shed 1 base and J shed 0 bases, with 7 bases lying between them. Germline CDR1 SEHNR, CDR2 FQNEAQ (reference sequence). The CDR3 runs to 14 residues. The CDR3 nucleotides read TGTGCCAGCAGCTTAGGGGACGGCTCCTACGAGCAGTACTTC. It yields the protein CASSLGDGSYEQYF.

A few counts support this clone. This rearrangement joins TRBV30 to TRBJ2-7; 11 nucleotides align to TRBD2. Per germline, CDR1 GTSNPN and CDR2 SVGIG (reference sequence). The trim removed 4 bases at V and 1 base at J, leaving 18 bases unmatched. CDR3 length: 19 amino acids. CDR3 DNA: TGTGCCTGGATCCCCACGGGGCTAGCGGGGGGCCTATCATCCTACGAGCAGTACTTC. Amino acid sequence: CAWIPTGLAGGLSSYEQYF.